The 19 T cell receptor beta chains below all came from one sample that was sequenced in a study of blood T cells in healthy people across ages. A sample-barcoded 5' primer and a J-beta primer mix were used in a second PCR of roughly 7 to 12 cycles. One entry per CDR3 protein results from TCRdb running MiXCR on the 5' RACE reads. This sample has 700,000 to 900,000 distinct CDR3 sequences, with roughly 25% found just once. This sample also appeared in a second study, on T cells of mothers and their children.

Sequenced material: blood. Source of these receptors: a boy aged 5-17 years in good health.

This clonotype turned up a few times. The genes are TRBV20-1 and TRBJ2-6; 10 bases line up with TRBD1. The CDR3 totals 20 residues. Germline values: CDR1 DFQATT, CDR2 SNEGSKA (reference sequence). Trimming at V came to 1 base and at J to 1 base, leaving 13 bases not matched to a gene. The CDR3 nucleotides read TGCAGTGCTAGAGCCCCCCCGACAGGGGGCACGCAATCTGGGGCCAACGTCCTGACTTTC. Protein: CSARAPPTGGTQSGANVLTF.

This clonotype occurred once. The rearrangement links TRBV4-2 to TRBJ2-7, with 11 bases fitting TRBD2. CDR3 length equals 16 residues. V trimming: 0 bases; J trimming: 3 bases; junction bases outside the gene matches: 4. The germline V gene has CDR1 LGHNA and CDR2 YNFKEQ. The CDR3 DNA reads TGTGCCAGCAGCCAAGAGGGGACTAGCGGAAACTACGAGCAGTACTTC. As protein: CASSQEGTSGNYEQYF.

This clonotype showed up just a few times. CDR3 sequence (DNA): TGCGCCAGCAGCGTAAGCTGGAGCACTGAAGCTTTCTTT. This codes for CASSVSWSTEAFF. The chain links TRBV4-1 to TRBJ1-1; no firm D call. Trimming left V 5 bases short and J 4 bases short, with 11 bases between. Germline values: CDR1 MGHRA, CDR2 YSYEKL. CDR3 length: 13 amino acids.

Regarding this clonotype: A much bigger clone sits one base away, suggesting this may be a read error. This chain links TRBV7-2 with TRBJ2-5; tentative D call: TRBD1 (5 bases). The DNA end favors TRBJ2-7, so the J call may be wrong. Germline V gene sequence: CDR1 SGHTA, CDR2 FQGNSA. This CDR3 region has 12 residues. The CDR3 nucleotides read TGTGGCAGCAGGGTAGGGGTCTACGAGCAGTACTTC. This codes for CGSRVGVYEQYF.

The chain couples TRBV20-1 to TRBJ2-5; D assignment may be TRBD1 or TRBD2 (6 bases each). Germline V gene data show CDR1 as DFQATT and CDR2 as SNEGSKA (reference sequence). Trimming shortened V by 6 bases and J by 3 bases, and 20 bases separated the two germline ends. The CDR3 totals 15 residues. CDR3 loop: CSAGGGDVLEETQYF. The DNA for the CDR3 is TGCAGTGCCGGGGGCGGGGACGTTTTGGAAGAGACCCAGTACTTC.

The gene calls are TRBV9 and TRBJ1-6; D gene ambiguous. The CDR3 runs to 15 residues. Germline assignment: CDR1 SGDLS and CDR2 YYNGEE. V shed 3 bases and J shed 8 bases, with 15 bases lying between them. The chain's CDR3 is CASSGDTNLHSPLHF. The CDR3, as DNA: TGTGCCAGCAGCGGCGACACAAACCTCCATTCACCCCTCCACTTT.

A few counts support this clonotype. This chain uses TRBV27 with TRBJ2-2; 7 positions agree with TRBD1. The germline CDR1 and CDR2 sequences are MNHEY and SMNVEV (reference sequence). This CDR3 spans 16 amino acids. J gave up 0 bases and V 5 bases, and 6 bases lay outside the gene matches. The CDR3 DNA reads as TGTGCCAGCAGTCCATTCGGGACAGCGAACACCGGGGAGCTGTTTTTT. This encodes CASSPFGTANTGELFF.

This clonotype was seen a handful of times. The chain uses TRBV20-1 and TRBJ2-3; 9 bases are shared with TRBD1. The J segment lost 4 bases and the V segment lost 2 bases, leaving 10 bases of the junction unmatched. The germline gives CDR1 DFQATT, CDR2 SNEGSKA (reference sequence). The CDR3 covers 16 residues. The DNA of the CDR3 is TGCAGTGCTAGACCACAGGGACAGGGTCCTCCAGATACGCAGTATTTT. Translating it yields CSARPQGQGPPDTQYF.

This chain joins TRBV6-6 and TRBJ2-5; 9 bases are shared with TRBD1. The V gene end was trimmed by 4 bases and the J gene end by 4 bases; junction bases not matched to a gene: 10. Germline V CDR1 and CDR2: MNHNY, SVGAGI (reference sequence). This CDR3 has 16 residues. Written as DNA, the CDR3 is TGTGCCAGCAGTTCCTACCTGACAGGGGGTGGAGAGACCCAGTACTTC. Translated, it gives CASSSYLTGGGETQYF.

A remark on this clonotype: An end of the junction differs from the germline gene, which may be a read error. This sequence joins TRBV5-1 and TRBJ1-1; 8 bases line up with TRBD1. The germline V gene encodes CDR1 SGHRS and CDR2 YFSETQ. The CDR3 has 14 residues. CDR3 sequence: CASSLGTGLPEAFF. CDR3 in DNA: TGCGCCAGTAGCTTAGGGACAGGACTCCCAGAAGCTTTCTTT.

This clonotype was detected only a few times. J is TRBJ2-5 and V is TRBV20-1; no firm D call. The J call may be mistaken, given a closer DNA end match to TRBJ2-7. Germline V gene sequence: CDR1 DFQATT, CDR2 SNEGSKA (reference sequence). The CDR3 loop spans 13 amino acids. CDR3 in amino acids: CSARKTVSYEQYF. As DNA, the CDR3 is TGCAGTGCTAGAAAGACGGTATCCTACGAGCAGTACTTC.

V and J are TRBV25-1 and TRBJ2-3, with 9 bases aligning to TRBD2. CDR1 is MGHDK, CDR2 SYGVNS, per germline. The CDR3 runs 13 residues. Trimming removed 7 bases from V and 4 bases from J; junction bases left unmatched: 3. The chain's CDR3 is CASTRGGADTQYF. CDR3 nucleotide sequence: TGTGCCAGCACGCGGGGGGGCGCAGATACGCAGTATTTT.

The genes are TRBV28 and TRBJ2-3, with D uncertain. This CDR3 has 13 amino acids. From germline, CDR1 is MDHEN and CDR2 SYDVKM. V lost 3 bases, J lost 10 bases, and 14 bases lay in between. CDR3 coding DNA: TGTGCCAGCAGTTTGGCCGACTTTGTGGCGCAGTATTTT. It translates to CASSLADFVAQYF.

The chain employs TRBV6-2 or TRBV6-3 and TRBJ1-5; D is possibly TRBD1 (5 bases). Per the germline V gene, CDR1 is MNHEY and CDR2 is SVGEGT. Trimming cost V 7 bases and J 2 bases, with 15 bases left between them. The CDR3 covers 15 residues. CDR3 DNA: TGTGCCAGCACCAATGGGGGGTATGGCAATCAGCCCCAGCATTTT. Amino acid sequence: CASTNGGYGNQPQHF.

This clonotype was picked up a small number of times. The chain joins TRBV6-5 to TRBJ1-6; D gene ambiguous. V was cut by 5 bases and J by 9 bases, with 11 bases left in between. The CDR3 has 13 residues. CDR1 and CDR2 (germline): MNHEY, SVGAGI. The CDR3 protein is CASSRTPSSPLHF. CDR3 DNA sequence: TGTGCCAGCAGTCGAACTCCTAGTTCACCCCTCCACTTT.

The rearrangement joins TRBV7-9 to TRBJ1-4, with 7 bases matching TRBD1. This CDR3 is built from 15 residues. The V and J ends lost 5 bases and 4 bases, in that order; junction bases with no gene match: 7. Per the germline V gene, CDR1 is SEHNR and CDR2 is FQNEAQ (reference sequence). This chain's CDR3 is CASSGPGQHNEKLFF. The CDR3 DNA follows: TGTGCCAGCAGCGGACCGGGACAGCATAATGAAAAACTGTTTTTT.

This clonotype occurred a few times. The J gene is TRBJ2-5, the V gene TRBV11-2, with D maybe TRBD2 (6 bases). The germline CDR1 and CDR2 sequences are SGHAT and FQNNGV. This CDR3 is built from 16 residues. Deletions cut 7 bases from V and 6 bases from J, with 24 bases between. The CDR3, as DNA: TGTGCCAGCACCCACTTTTGGGGGGAAATGATAAAGACCCAGTACTTC. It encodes CASTHFWGEMIKTQYF.

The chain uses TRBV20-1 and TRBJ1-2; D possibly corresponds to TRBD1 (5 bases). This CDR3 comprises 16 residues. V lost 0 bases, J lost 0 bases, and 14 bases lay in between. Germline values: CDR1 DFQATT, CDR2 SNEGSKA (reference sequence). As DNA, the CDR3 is TGCAGTGCTAGAGAGTCAGGGAGGAACACTAACTATGGCTACACCTTC. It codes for CSARESGRNTNYGYTF.

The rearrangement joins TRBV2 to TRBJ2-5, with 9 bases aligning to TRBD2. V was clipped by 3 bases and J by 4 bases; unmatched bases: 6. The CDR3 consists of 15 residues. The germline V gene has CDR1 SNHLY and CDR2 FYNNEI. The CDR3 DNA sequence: TGTGCCAGCAGTGAGAGGCTAGCGGGGACAGAGACCCAGTACTTC. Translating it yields CASSERLAGTETQYF.